This T cell receptor (beta chain) was found in a study of vaccination effects on CD4 cells after COVID-19. Overall study context: Post-vaccine draws lagged the second dose by a median of 72 days.

The CDR3 covers 11 residues. Germline CDR1 MNHNY, CDR2 SVGAGI (reference sequence). Following a roughly 10-day culture, CD4+ T cells were purified. Participants were vaccinated with two doses of either the BNT162b2 or mRNA-1273 vaccine. Vaccinees lacked prior SARS-CoV-2 infection and tested negative for nucleocapsid antibodies. The count of this clone is one. Antigen unknown. A read error may produce the germline difference seen at one junction end. Clones were read by immunoSEQ multiplex PCR, and TCRdb kept only the in-frame ones, dropping some. The table records around 40,000 clones, around 70% of them present only once. Study observations and caveats: Healthy vaccinees' vaccine-induced clones included only 1 of 255 that recognized common cold coronaviruses.

The TCR sequence derives from a human donor who received a COVID-19 vaccine. The sequenced sample was CD4+ T cells from PBMCs cultured without peptide, obtained after COVID-19 vaccination. The rearrangement uses TRBV6-6 and TRBJ2-3, with no clear D. The DNA of the CDR3 is TGTGCCAGCAGTGACTCAGATACGCAGTATTTT. Its protein product is CASSDSDTQYF.